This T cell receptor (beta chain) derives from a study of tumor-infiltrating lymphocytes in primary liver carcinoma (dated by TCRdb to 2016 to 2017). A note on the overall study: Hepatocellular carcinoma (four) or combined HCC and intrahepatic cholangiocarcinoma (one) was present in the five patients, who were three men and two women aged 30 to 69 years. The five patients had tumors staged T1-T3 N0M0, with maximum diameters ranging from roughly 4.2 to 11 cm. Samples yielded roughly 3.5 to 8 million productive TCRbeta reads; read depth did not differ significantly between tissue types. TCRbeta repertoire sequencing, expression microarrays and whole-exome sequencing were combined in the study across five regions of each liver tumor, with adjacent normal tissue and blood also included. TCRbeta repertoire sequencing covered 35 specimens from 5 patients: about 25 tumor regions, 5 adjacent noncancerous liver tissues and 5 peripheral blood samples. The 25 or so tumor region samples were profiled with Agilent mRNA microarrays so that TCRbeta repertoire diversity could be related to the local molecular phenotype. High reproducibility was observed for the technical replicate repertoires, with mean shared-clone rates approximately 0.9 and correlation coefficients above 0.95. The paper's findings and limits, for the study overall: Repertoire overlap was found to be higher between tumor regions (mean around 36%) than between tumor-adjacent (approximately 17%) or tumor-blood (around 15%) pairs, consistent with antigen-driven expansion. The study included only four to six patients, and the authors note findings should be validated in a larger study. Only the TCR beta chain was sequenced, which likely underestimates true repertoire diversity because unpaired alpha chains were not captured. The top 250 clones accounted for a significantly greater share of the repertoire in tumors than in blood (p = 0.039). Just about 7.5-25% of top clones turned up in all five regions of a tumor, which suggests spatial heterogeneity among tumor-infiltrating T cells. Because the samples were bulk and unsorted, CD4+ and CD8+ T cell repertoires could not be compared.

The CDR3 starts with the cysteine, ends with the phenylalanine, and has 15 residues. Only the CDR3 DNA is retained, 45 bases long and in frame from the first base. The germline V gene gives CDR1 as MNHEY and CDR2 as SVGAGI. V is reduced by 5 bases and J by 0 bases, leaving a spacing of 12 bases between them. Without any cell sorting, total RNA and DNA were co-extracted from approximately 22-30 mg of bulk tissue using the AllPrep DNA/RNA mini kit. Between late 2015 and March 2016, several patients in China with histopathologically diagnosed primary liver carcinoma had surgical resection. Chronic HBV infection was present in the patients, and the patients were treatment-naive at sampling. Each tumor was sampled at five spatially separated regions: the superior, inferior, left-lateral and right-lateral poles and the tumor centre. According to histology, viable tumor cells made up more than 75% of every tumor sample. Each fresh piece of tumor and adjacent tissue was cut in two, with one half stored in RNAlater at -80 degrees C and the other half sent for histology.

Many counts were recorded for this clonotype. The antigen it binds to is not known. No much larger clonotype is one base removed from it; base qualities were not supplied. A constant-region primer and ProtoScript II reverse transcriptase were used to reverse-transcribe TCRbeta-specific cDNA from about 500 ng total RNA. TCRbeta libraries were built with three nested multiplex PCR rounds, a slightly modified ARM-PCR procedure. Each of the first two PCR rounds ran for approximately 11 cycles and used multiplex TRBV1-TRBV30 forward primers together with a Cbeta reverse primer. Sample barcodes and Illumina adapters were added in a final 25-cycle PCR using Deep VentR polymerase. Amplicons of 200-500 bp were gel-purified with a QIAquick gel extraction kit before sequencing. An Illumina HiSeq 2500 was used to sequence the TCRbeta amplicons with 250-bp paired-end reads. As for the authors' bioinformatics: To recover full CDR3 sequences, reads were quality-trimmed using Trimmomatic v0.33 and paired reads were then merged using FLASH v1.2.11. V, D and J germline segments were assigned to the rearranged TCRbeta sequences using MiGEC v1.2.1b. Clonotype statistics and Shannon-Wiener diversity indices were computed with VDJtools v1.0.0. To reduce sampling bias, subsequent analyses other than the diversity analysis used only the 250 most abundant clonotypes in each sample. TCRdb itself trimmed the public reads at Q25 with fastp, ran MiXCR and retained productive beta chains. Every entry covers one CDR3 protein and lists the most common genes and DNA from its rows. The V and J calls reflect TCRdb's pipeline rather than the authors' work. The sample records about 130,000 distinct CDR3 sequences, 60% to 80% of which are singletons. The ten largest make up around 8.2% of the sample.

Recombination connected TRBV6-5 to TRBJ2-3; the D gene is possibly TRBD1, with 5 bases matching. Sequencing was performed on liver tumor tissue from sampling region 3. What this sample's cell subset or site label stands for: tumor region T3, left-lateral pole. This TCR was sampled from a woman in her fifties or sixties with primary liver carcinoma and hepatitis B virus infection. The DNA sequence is TGTGCCAGCAGTCCAGGGTTCCCCAGCACAGATACGCAGTATTTT. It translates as CASSPGFPSTDTQYF.